Listed below are T cell receptor beta chains from one sample, sequenced in a study of CD8 T cells in ankylosing spondylitis. MiXCR was run by TCRdb on the 5' RACE reads, yielding one entry per CDR3 protein. The table includes approximately 88,000 distinct CDR3 sequences, roughly 10% detected once. The material sequenced was blood, either unsorted or a sorted T cell fraction (not recorded which). The receptors were gathered from a male donor with ankylosing spondylitis or in good health (not recorded which). Each CDR3 is given with its conserved first and last residue. D genes are given only for firm matches. The size of a clone is reported for some rows only, either as once, few or many, or as a class for expanded clones.

J: TRBJ2-2
size: many
V: TRBV25-1
D: TRBD1
CDR3: CASRPGQVNTGELFF
DNA: TGTGCCAGTCGACCGGGACAGGTGAACACCGGGGAGCTGTTTTTT

J: TRBJ1-3
size: .
V: TRBV9
D: .
CDR3: CASSVAHGESGNTIYF
DNA: TGTGCCAGCAGCGTAGCTCACGGTGAGTCTGGAAACACCATATATTTT

J: TRBJ2-3
size: .
V: TRBV5-1
D: TRBD2
CDR3: CASSQKLLAGGPTDTQYF
DNA: TGCGCCAGCAGCCAGAAGTTACTAGCGGGGGGGCCGACAGATACGCAGTATTTT

J: TRBJ2-5
size: many
V: TRBV12-3/TRBV12-4
D: TRBD2
CDR3: CASSLAGGSGVEETQYF
DNA: TGTGCCAGCAGCTTAGCGGGGGGTAGCGGGGTCGAAGAGACCCAGTACTTC

J: TRBJ2-2
size: many
V: TRBV5-1
D: TRBD1
CDR3: CASSPRDSPTGELFF
DNA: TGCGCCAGCAGCCCCAGGGACAGTCCCACCGGGGAGCTGTTTTTT

J: TRBJ2-5
size: few
V: TRBV6-2/TRBV6-3
D: TRBD2
CDR3: CASSQLAGDQETQYF
DNA: TGTGCCAGCAGTCAACTAGCGGGGGATCAAGAGACCCAGTACTTC

J: TRBJ2-2
size: many
V: TRBV5-5
D: TRBD1
CDR3: CASSSRTGFTGELFF
DNA: TGTGCCAGCAGCTCCAGGACAGGGTTCACCGGGGAGCTGTTTTTT

J: TRBJ2-7
size: .
V: TRBV28
D: .
CDR3: CASSFSASMYEQYF
DNA: TGTGCCAGCAGTTTCTCGGCTAGCATGTACGAGCAGTACTTC

J: TRBJ2-2
size: .
V: TRBV19
D: .
CDR3: CATRNTGELFF
DNA: TGTGCCACCCGAAACACCGGGGAGCTGTTTTTT

J: TRBJ2-7
size: many
V: TRBV5-1
D: .
CDR3: CASSLENVYEQYF
DNA: TGCGCCAGCAGCCTGGAGAATGTCTACGAGCAGTACTTC

J: TRBJ2-7
size: .
V: TRBV7-9
D: TRBD2
CDR3: CASSLSGVSYEQYF
DNA: TGTGCCAGCAGCCTTAGCGGGGTAAGCTACGAGCAGTACTTC

J: TRBJ2-1
size: many
V: TRBV5-1
D: .
CDR3: CASSLAVEGGEQFF
DNA: TGCGCCAGCAGCTTGGCCGTGGAGGGAGGTGAGCAGTTCTTC

J: TRBJ2-2
size: .
V: TRBV28
D: .
CDR3: CASTGGPNTGELFF
DNA: TGTGCCAGCACGGGGGGCCCGAACACCGGGGAGCTGTTTTTT

J: TRBJ2-4
size: .
V: TRBV2
D: .
CDR3: CASSDRGPTKNIQYF
DNA: TGTGCCAGCAGTGATAGGGGCCCAACTAAAAACATTCAGTACTTC

J: TRBJ2-5
size: few
V: TRBV2
D: .
CDR3: CASLGGVETQYF
DNA: TGTGCCAGCCTCGGCGGGGTCGAGACCCAGTACTTC